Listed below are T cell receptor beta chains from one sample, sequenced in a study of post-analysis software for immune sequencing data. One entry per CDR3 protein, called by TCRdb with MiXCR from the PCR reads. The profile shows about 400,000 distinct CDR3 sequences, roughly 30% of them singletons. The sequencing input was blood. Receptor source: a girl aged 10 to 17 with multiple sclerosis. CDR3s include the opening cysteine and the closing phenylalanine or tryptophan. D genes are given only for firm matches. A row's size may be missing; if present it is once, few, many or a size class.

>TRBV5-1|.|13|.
CASSLGDRRGYTF
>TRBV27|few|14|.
CASSLTGSGYEQYF
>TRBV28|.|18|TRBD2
CASSLGTSGDLGTDTQYF
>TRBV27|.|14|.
CASSWGASSYEQYF
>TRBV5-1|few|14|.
CASSPTRSSYEQYF
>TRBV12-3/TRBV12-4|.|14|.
CASSQTGPNEKLFF
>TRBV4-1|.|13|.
CASSRVYGNEQFF
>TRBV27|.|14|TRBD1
CASRLRGLNQPQHF
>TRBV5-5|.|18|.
CASSFKQGRSSYNSPLHF
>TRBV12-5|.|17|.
CASGLYARGVGNSPLHF
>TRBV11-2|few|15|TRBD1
CASSIGQGADYGYTF
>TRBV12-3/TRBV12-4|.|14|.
CASSFGGDYNEQFF
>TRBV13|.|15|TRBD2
CASSLESSGGSEQYF
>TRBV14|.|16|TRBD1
CASSQRGQGGNSPLHF
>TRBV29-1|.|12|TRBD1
CSDSRDSRSGTF
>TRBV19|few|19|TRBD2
CASRKAGLAGDLGMDEQFF
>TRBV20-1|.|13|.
CSASAGVIYGYTF
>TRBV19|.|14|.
CASSPTQWNTEAFF
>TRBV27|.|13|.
CASSLPAGNKQYF
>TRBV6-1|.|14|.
CASSITGAHTEQFF
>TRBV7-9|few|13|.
CASSLGGTPKQFF
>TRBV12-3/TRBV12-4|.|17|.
CASSRDPGTPTNNEQFF
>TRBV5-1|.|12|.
CASSLESETQYF
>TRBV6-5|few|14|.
CASSSGTAPSEQYF
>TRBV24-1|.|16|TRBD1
CATSVRTGVLGETQYF
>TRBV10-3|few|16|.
CAISESQGDSNQPQHF
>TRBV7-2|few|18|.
CASSLVLGSVKGTDTQYF
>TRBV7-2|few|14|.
CASSLGANTDTQYF
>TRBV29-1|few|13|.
CSVEGEKYNEQYF
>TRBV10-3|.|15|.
CAIRNPRDRRDTQYF
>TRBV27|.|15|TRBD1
CASSPSDRGHNKQFF
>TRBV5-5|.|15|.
CASSPRPGFPETQYF
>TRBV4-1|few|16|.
CASSQVEGDIYYGYTF
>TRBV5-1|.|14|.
CASRPTGFREEQFF
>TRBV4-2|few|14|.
CASSPSGMKETQYF
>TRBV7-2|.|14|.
CASSPSPLKNIQYF
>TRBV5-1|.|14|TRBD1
CASSRQGASEKLFF
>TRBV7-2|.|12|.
CASSINPQAQFF
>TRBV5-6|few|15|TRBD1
CASSLVTGGNSPLHF
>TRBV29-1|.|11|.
CSTRLGNEQFF
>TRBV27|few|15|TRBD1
CASSFNQGAGETQYF
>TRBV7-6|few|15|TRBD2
CASSRLAGGSYEQYF